This is a list of T cell receptor beta chains from one sample in a study of cytomegalovirus exposure and HLA in healthy donors. This table comes from immunoSEQ multiplex PCR, and its TCRdb copy is limited to in-frame clones, with some not included. This sample carries around 150,000 clones, 75% of them seen once, and the ten largest clones take 4% to 5.5%. Sequenced: PBMCs. Source of these receptors: a male donor in good health and CMV-seronegative. Both conserved end residues are part of each CDR3. The D gene is left open where the match is weak. For some rows the clone size is stated as once, few or many, or as a class when expanded; others skip it.

j_call d_call clone_size v_call cdr3_aa cdr3_nt
TRBJ2-7 TRBD2 - TRBV6-5 CASSSSGSRYEQYF TGTGCCAGCAGTTCCAGCGGGAGTAGGTACGAGCAGTACTTC
TRBJ2-1 TRBD2 - TRBV30 CAWPRLAGGPNNEQFF TGTGCCTGGCCCCGACTAGCGGGGGGGCCTAACAATGAGCAGTTCTTC
TRBJ2-2 TRBD2 - TRBV10-3 CAVSAGTSVNTGELFF TGTGCCGTCAGCGCCGGGACTAGTGTGAACACCGGGGAGCTGTTTTTT
TRBJ1-5 - - TRBV7-2 CASSLGQFSNQPQHF TGTGCCAGCAGCTTAGGACAGTTTAGCAATCAGCCCCAGCATTTT
TRBJ1-4 - - TRBV7-9 CASSLNTGEKLFF TGTGCCAGCAGCTTAAATACAGGGGAAAAACTGTTTTTT
TRBJ2-7 TRBD1 - TRBV5-1 CASSSPGQPYEQYF TGCGCCAGCAGCTCACCGGGACAGCCCTACGAGCAGTACTTC
TRBJ2-3 - once TRBV4-1 CASSQGGVPSTDTQYF TGCGCCAGCAGCCAAGGGGGGGTCCCGAGCACAGATACGCAGTATTTT
TRBJ1-1 TRBD1 - TRBV4-3 CASSQVGQGYQAFF TGCGCCAGCAGCCAGGTAGGACAGGGTTATCAAGCTTTCTTT
TRBJ2-4 TRBD2 few TRBV11-2 CASSPNGLAGVQTKNIQYF TGTGCCAGCAGCCCTAATGGACTAGCGGGAGTCCAAACCAAAAACATTCAGTACTTC
TRBJ2-7 - - TRBV7-2 CASSLAPEGSGQYF TGTGCCAGCAGCTTGGCTCCAGAAGGATCAGGGCAGTACTTC
TRBJ2-3 - - TRBV7-9 CSSSLVVGLDADTQYF TGTTCCAGCAGCTTAGTAGTCGGGTTAGACGCAGATACGCAGTATTTT
TRBJ2-5 TRBD1 - TRBV4-3 CASSQAHQGEETQYF TGCGCCAGCAGCCAAGCACATCAGGGGGAGGAGACCCAGTACTTC